This T cell receptor (beta chain) was identified in a study of CD8 T cells in Susac syndrome. In its sample, this clonotype was seen once. Random hexamers served to reverse transcribe roughly 0.45 to 1 ug RNA. A multiplex approach, immunoSEQ multiplex PCR, amplified TCR beta CDR3 across 54 Vbeta and 13 Jbeta. MiXCR, applied by TCRdb to the immunoSEQ multiplex PCR reads, yields one record per CDR3 protein. The sample records about 210,000 distinct CDR3 sequences, 95% being singletons. The germline CDR1 and CDR2 sequences are DFQATT and SNEGSKA (reference sequence). V was cut by 4 bases and J by 7 bases, with 17 bases left in between. The CDR3 is 14 amino acids.

This clonotype was obtained from a human donor with multiple sclerosis. The chain combines TRBV20-1 with TRBJ1-5; no reliable D call. Sequencing was performed on CD4+ T cells from PBMCs. The CDR3 DNA reads as TGCAGTGCTACCCCGGGGAGGGTTGGGCAGCCCCAGCATTTT. This codes for CSATPGRVGQPQHF.